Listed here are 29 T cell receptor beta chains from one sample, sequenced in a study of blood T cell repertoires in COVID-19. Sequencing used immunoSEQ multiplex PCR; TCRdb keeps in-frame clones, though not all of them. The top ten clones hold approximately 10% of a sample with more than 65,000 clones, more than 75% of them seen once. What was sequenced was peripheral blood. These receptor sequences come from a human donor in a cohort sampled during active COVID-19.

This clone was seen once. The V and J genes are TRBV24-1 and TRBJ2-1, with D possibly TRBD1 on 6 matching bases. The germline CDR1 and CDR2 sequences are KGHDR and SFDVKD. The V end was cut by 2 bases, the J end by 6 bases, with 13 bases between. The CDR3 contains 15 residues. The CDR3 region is CATSDSRQDSNEQFF. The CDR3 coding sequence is TGTGCCACCAGTGATTCCCGACAGGATAGCAATGAGCAGTTCTTC.

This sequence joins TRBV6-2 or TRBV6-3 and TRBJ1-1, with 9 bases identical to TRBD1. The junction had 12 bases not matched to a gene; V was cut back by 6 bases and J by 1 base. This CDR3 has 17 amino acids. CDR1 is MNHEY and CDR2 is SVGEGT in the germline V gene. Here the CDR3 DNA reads TGTGCCAGCAGCCGGCTTGGGACAGGGCAACGGAACACTGAAGCTTTCTTT. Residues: CASSRLGTGQRNTEAFF.

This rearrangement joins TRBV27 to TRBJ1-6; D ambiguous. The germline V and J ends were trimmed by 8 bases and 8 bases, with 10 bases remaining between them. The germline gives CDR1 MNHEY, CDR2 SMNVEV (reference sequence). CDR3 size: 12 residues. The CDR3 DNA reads TGTGCCAGCCGAGTGGCGGATTCACCCCTCCACTTT. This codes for CASRVADSPLHF.

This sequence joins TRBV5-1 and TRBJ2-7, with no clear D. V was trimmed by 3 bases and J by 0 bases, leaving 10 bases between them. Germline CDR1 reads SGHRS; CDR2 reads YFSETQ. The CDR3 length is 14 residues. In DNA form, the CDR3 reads TGCGCCAGCAGCTGGCAGGTGGCCTCCTACGAGCAGTACTTC. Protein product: CASSWQVASYEQYF. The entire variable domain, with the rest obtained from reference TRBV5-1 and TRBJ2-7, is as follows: KAGVTQTPRYLIKTRGQQVTLSCSPISGHRSVSWYQQTPGQGLQFLFEYFSETQRNKGNFPGRFSGRQFSNSRSEMNVSTLELGDSALYLCASSWQVASYEQYFGPGTRLTVT.

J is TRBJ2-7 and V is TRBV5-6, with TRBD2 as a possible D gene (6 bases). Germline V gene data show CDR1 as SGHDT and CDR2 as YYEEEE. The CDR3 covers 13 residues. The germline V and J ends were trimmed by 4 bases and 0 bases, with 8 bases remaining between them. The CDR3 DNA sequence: TGTGCCAGCAGCGTGACTAGCTCCTACGAGCAGTACTTC. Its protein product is CASSVTSSYEQYF.

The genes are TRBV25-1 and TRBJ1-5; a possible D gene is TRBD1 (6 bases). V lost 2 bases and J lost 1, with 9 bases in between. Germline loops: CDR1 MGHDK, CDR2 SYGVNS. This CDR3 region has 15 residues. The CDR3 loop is CASSEGTGSNQPQHF. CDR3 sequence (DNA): TGTGCCAGCAGTGAAGGTACAGGGAGCAATCAGCCCCAGCATTTT.

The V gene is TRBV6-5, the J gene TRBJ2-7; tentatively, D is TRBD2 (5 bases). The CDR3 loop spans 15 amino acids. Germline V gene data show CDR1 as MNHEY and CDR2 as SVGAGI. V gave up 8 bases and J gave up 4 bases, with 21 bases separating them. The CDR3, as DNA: TGTGCCAGCCCGGTGTGGCGGGTGCCCGCGTACGAGCAGTACTTC. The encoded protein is CASPVWRVPAYEQYF.

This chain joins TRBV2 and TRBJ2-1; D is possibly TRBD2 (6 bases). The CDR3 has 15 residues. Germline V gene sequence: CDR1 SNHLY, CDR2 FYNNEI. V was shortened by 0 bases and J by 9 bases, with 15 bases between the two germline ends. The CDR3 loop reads CASSEALGGGSEQFF. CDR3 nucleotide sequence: TGTGCCAGCAGTGAAGCGCTCGGGGGTGGAAGTGAGCAGTTCTTC.

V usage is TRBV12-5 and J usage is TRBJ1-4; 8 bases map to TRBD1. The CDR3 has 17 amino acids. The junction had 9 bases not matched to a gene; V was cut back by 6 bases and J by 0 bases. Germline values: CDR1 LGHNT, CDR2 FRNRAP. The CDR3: CASGQGQGGSTNEKLFF. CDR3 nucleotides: TGTGCTAGTGGGCAAGGACAGGGAGGTTCAACTAATGAAAAACTGTTTTTT.

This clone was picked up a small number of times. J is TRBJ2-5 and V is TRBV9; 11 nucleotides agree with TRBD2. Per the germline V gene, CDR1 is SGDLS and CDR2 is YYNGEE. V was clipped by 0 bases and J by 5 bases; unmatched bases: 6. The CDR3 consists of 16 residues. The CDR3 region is CASSVVPSGGLETQYF. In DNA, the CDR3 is TGTGCCAGCAGCGTAGTGCCTAGCGGGGGGCTGGAGACCCAGTACTTC.

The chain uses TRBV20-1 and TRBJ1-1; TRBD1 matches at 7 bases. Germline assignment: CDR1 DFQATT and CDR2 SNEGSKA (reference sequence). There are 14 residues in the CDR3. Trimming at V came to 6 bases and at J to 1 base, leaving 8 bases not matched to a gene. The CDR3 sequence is CSASRQGSNTEAFF. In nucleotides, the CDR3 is TGCAGTGCGAGTAGACAGGGATCGAACACTGAAGCTTTCTTT.

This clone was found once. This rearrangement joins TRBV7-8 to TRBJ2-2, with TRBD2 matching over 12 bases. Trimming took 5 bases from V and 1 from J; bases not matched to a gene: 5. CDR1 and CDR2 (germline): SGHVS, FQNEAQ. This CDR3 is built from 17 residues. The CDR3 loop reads CASSPRLAGENTGELFF. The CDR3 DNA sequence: TGTGCCAGCAGCCCGCGACTAGCGGGAGAGAACACCGGGGAGCTGTTTTTT. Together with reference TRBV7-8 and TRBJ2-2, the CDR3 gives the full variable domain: GAGVSQSPRYKVAKRGQDVALRCDPISGHVSLFWYQQALGQGPEFLTYFQNEAQLDKSGLPSDRFFAERPEGSVSTLKIQRTQQEDSAVYLCASSPRLAGENTGELFFGEGSRLTVL.

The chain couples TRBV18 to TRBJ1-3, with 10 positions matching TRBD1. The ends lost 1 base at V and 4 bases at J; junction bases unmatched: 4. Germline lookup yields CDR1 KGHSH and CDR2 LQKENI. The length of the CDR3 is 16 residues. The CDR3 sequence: CASSPLGQGNGNTIYF. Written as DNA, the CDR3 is TGTGCCAGCTCACCACTGGGACAGGGGAACGGAAACACCATATATTTT.

CDR3 sequence reads: CASSLGRQEGGYTF. Here the CDR3 DNA reads TGTGCCAGCAGCTTGGGACGGCAGGAGGGGGGCTACACCTTC. The rearrangement joins TRBV5-6 to TRBJ1-2, with a tentative D call TRBD1 (5 bases). The CDR3 contains 14 residues. V was trimmed by 0 bases and J by 8 bases, leaving 14 bases between them. CDR1 is SGHDT and CDR2 is YYEEEE in the germline V gene.

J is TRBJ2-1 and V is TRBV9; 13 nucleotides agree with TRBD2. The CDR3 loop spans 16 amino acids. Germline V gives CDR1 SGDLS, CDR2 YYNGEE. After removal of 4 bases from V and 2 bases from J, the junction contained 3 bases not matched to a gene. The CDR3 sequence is CASSILAGGTYNEQFF. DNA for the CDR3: TGTGCCAGCAGCATACTAGCGGGGGGGACCTACAATGAGCAGTTCTTC.

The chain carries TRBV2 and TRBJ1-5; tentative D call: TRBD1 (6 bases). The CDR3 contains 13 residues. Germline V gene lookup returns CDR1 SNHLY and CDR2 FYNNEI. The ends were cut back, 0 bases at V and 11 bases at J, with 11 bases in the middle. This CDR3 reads CASSEAGTYAQHF. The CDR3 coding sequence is TGTGCCAGCAGTGAAGCGGGGACATATGCCCAGCATTTT.

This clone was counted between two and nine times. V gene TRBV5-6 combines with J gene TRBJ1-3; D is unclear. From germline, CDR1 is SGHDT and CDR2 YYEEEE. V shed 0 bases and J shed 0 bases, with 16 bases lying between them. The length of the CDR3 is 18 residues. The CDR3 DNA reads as TGTGCCAGCAGCTTGGGGGCCCTGGGTTCCGACTCTGGAAACACCATATATTTT. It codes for CASSLGALGSDSGNTIYF.

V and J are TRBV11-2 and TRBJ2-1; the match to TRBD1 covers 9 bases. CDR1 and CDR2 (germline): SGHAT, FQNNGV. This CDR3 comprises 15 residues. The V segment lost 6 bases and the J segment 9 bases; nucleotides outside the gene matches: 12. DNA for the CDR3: TGTGCCAGCAGACAACCGGGACAGGGTATCGGTGAGCAGTTCTTC. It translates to CASRQPGQGIGEQFF.

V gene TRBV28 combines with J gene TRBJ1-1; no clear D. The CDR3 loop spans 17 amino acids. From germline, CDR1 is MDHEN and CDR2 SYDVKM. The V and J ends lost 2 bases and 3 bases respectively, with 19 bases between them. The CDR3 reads CASSLAVFGPSDTEAFF. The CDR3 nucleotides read TGTGCCAGCAGTTTAGCCGTATTTGGCCCCTCTGACACTGAAGCTTTCTTT.

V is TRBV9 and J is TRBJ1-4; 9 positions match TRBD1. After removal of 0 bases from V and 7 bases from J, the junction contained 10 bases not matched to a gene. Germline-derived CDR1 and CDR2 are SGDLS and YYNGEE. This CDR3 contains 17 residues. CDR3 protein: CASSVGGGGTGSEKLFF. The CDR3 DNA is TGTGCCAGCAGCGTAGGAGGGGGAGGGACAGGGTCTGAAAAACTGTTTTTT.

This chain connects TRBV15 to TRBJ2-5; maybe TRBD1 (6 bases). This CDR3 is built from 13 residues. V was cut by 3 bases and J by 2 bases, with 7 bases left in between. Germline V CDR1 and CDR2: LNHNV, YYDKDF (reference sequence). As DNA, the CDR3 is TGTGCCACCAGCAGTGGACAGCAAGAGACCCAGTACTTC. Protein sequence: CATSSGQQETQYF.

The CDR3 loop reads CASNSPGPQPQHF. CDR3 sequence (DNA): TGTGCCAGCAATAGCCCAGGGCCGCAGCCCCAGCATTTT. The chain joins TRBV2 to TRBJ1-5; tentatively, D is TRBD1 (5 bases). The V gene lost 7 bases and the J gene lost 7 bases, with 14 bases spanning the gap. CDR3 length equals 13 residues. CDR1 is SNHLY and CDR2 is FYNNEI in the germline V gene. The complete variable domain, with remaining parts taken from reference TRBV2 and TRBJ1-5, reads EPEVTQTPSHQVTQMGQEVILRCVPISNHLYFYWYRQILGQKVEFLVSFYNNEISEKSEIFDDQFSVERPDGSNFTLKIRSTKLEDSAMYFCASNSPGPQPQHFGDGTRLSIL.

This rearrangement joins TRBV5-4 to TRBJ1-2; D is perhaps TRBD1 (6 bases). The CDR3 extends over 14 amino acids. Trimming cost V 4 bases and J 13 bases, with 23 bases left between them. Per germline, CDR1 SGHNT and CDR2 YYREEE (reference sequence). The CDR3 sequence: CASSKESGGGKFTF. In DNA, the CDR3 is TGTGCCAGCAGCAAAGAATCTGGGGGCGGCAAGTTCACCTTC.

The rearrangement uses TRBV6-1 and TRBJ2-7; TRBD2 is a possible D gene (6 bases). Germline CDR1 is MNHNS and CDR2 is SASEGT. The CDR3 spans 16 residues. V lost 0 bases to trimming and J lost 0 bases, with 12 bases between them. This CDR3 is CASSEALAVSSYEQYF. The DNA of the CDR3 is TGTGCCAGCAGTGAAGCCTTAGCGGTCAGCTCCTACGAGCAGTACTTC.

The CDR3 region has the DNA TGTGCCAGCAGCGTAGAGGTCGGCGGGAGGTACTCCGGGGAGCTGTTTTTT. Residues: CASSVEVGGRYSGELFF. The rearrangement joins TRBV9 to TRBJ2-2; 8 nucleotides line up with TRBD2. Germline V lookup: CDR1 SGDLS, CDR2 YYNGEE. After removal of 0 bases from V and 6 bases from J, the junction contained 10 bases not matched to a gene. CDR3 length: 17 residues.

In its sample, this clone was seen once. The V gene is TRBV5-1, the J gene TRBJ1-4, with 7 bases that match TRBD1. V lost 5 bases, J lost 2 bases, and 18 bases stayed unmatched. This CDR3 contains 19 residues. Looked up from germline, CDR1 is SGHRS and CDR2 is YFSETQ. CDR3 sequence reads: CASRAGESRGPRTNEKLFF. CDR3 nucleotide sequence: TGCGCCAGCAGGGCCGGGGAGTCGAGGGGGCCCCGCACTAATGAAAAACTGTTTTTT.

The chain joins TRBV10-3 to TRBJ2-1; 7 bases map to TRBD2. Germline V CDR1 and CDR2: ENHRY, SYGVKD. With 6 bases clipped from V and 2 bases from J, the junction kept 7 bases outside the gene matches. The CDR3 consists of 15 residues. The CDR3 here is CAIRDLAATYNEQFF. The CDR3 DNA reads TGTGCCATCAGGGATCTAGCGGCCACCTACAATGAGCAGTTCTTC.

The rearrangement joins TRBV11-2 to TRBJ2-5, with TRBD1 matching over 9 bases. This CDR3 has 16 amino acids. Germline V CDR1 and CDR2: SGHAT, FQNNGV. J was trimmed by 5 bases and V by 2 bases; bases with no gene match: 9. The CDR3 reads CASSLLGGQGLETQYF. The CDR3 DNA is TGTGCCAGCAGCTTACTGGGGGGACAGGGTCTGGAGACCCAGTACTTC.

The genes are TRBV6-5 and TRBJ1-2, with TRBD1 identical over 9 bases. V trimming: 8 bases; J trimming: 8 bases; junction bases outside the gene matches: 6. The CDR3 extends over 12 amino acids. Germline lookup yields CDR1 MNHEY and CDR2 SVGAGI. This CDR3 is CASRGQGGGYTF. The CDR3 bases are TGTGCCAGCCGGGGACAGGGAGGGGGCTACACCTTC.